These 16 T cell receptor beta chains were sequenced from one sample in a study of T cell responses to AZD1222 COVID-19 vaccine. Clones were sequenced by immunoSEQ multiplex PCR, and TCRdb holds only the in-frame ones, with some missing. The sample consists of some 150,000 clones, about 90% of them appearing once. This specimen consisted of peripheral blood, obtained on day 0 of MenACWY control vaccination. Receptors originate from an adult in good health.

J is TRBJ1-1 and V is TRBV29-1; 7 nucleotides align to TRBD1. The CDR3 runs 13 residues. J was trimmed by 4 bases and V by 5 bases; bases with no gene match: 7. Germline V gene sequence: CDR1 SQVTM, CDR2 ANQGSEA. The CDR3 is CSVHRGVGTEAFF. In DNA, the CDR3 is TGCAGCGTTCACAGGGGTGTAGGCACTGAAGCTTTCTTT.

The gene calls are TRBV19 and TRBJ1-5, with TRBD1 matching 10 bases. The V gene's germline CDR1 is LNHDA and CDR2 SQIVND (reference sequence). CDR3 length equals 15 residues. Trimming took 5 bases from V and 7 from J; bases not matched to a gene: 8. The CDR3 DNA reads as TGTGCCAGTAGTCCAGACAGGGGGCCTGAACAGCCCCAGCATTTT. This sequence encodes CASSPDRGPEQPQHF. Together with reference TRBV19 and TRBJ1-5, the CDR3 gives the full variable domain: DGGITQSPKYLFRKEGQNVTLSCEQNLNHDAMYWYRQDPGQGLRLIYYSQIVNDFQKGDIAEGYSVSREKKESFPLTVTSAQKNPTAFYLCASSPDRGPEQPQHFGDGTRLSIL.

This chain joins TRBV7-9 and TRBJ1-4, with 7 bases matching TRBD1. Germline lookup yields CDR1 SEHNR and CDR2 FQNEAQ (reference sequence). V shed 5 bases, J shed 3 bases, and the junction held 6 bases outside the gene matches. The CDR3 extends over 15 amino acids. As DNA, the CDR3 is TGTGCCAGCAGCGGAAGACAGGGCTCTAATGAAAAACTGTTTTTT. This codes for CASSGRQGSNEKLFF.

The chain links TRBV4-3 to TRBJ1-2, with 7 bases lining up with TRBD1. Trimming cost V 2 bases and J 5 bases; bases outside gene matches: 5. The germline V gene has CDR1 LGHNA and CDR2 YSLEER. The length of the CDR3 is 14 residues. CDR3 coding DNA: TGCGCCAGCAGCCAATCCCAGGGGGGATATGGCTACACCTTC. This translates into CASSQSQGGYGYTF.

This clone has only one observation. The CDR3 nucleotides read TGTGCCAGCAGTGGGGAGATGAACACTGAAGCTTTCTTT. It codes for CASSGEMNTEAFF. This chain uses TRBV6-4 with TRBJ1-1; no clear D gene. V was clipped by 4 bases and J by 0 bases, with 6 bases between them. Germline V gives CDR1 MRHNA, CDR2 SNTAGT. The CDR3 covers 13 residues.

The CDR3 loop is CASSQGRERSGDTQYF. CDR3 in DNA: TGTGCCAGCAGCCAAGGACGAGAACGGTCGGGAGATACGCAGTATTTT. The chain recombines TRBV4-2 with TRBJ2-3; D gene uncertain. The V gene's germline CDR1 is LGHNA and CDR2 YNFKEQ. Trimming stripped 1 base from V and 5 bases from J, with 16 bases between. The CDR3 is made up of 16 amino acids.

J is TRBJ2-1 and V is TRBV12-3 or TRBV12-4; D gene uncertain. V lost 6 bases and J lost 7, with 10 bases in between. The CDR3 has 12 amino acids. The CDR3 sequence: CASRQTRNEQFF. The CDR3 coding sequence is TGTGCCAGCAGACAAACCCGGAATGAGCAGTTCTTC.

The chain links TRBV28 to TRBJ2-3; 9 nucleotides line up with TRBD1. Trimming removed 6 bases from V and 0 bases from J; junction bases left unmatched: 7. Per the germline V gene, CDR1 is MDHEN and CDR2 is SYDVKM. CDR3 size: 16 residues. The CDR3 loop reads CASSLFGTGSTDTQYF. The CDR3 nucleotides read TGTGCCAGCAGCCTGTTCGGGACAGGGAGCACAGATACGCAGTATTTT.

The J gene is TRBJ1-2, the V gene TRBV24-1, with 9 bases matching TRBD1. Losses at the gene ends were 2 bases for V and 2 bases for J; bases not matched to a gene: 8. The CDR3 runs to 17 residues. Germline V CDR1 and CDR2: KGHDR, SFDVKD. As DNA, the CDR3 is TGTGCCACCAGTGATTCCCGACAGGGGGTAAGGAACTATGGCTACACCTTC. Translating gives CATSDSRQGVRNYGYTF.

The rearrangement joins TRBV19 to TRBJ1-5, with 7 bases that match TRBD1. Trimming cost V 4 bases and J 7 bases; bases outside gene matches: 10. CDR3 length: 15 residues. CDR1 and CDR2 (germline): LNHDA, SQIVND (reference sequence). The CDR3 sequence: CASSKGGGLRQPQHF. CDR3 DNA sequence: TGTGCCAGTAGTAAAGGGGGCGGTTTGAGGCAGCCCCAGCATTTT.

The chain couples TRBV6-5 to TRBJ2-7, with D unresolved. CDR3 length: 10 residues. Trimming removed 10 bases at V and 5 bases at J, with 9 bases between. In germline, CDR1 is MNHEY, CDR2 SVGAGI. The CDR3 region has the DNA TGTGCCATCGGGTTCCACGAGCAGTACTTC. This sequence encodes CAIGFHEQYF.

This clone was detected only once. This rearrangement joins TRBV6-5 to TRBJ2-5, with D possibly being TRBD2 (5 bases). Trimming pared 2 bases from V and 7 bases from J, leaving 8 bases between. Germline CDR1 is MNHEY and CDR2 is SVGAGI. The CDR3 runs to 12 residues. CDR3 loop: CASSYNRGTQYF. CDR3 nucleotide sequence: TGTGCCAGCAGTTACAACCGGGGGACCCAGTACTTC.

The V and J genes are TRBV30 and TRBJ1-5; a possible D gene is TRBD1 (5 bases). This CDR3 contains 14 residues. CDR1 is GTSNPN, CDR2 SVGIG, per germline (reference sequence). The ends were cut back, 2 bases at V and 4 bases at J, with 12 bases in the middle. CDR3 nucleotide sequence: TGTGCCTGGAGTTTAGGGGTTGGAAATCAGCCCCAGCATTTT. Residues: CAWSLGVGNQPQHF.

The genes are TRBV27 and TRBJ2-2; 10 bases agree with TRBD1. Germline loops: CDR1 MNHEY, CDR2 SMNVEV (reference sequence). The junction had 6 bases not matched to a gene; V was cut back by 5 bases and J by 3 bases. CDR3 size: 16 residues. CDR3 sequence: CASSPRTGGYTGELFF. For the CDR3, the DNA is TGTGCCAGCAGTCCTAGGACAGGGGGATACACCGGGGAGCTGTTTTTT.

The V and J genes are TRBV5-1 and TRBJ1-6, with D uncertain. Germline V lookup: CDR1 SGHRS, CDR2 YFSETQ. This CDR3 is built from 15 residues. The V end was cut by 1 base, the J end by 8 bases, with 13 bases between. The CDR3 DNA is TGCGCCAGCAGCTTGAACGGAGGGAGGGATTCACCCCTCCACTTT. Translation gives CASSLNGGRDSPLHF.

The chain uses TRBV29-1 and TRBJ2-7; TRBD1 is a possible D gene (6 bases). The CDR3 is 13 residues long. Trimming pared 5 bases from V and 4 bases from J, leaving 15 bases between. Germline loops: CDR1 SQVTM, CDR2 ANQGSEA. The CDR3 DNA follows: TGCAGCGTTTCCGGGACAAGATTTTACGAGCAGTACTTC. Its translation: CSVSGTRFYEQYF.